This T cell receptor beta chain originates from a study of T-cell reconstitution after alpha-beta-depleted transplantation in children. The sample holds many counts of this clonotype. Looked up from germline, CDR1 is WSHSY and CDR2 is SAAADI. This CDR3 region has 12 residues. Trimming took 4 bases from V and 2 from J, leaving 4 bases between them. Unique molecular identifiers were used in preparing the TCRbeta library. TCRdb re-called the PCR reads through MiXCR, storing one row per CDR3 protein. The sample records roughly 200,000 distinct CDR3 sequences, approximately 10% being singletons. The sample in question was PBMCs from the stem cell graft donor, obtained from the stem cell graft. This receptor was identified in a human donor who donated a stem cell graft to a child with acute lymphoblastic leukemia. The chain links TRBV10-2 to TRBJ2-3; D not certain. CDR3 sequence: CASSGTTDTQYF. The CDR3, as DNA: TGCGCCAGCAGTGGAACCACAGATACGCAGTATTTT.